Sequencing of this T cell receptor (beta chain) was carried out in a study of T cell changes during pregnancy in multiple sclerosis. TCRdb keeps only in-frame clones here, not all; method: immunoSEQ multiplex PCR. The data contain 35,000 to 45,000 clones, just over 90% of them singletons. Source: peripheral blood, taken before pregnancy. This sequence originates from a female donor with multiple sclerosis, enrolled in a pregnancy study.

As DNA, the CDR3 is TGCGCCAGCAGCGGGACAGGATCCGGCACCGGGGAGCTGTTTTTT. It encodes CASSGTGSGTGELFF. The chain joins TRBV5-1 to TRBJ2-2, with 8 bases that match TRBD1. V shed 4 bases and J 4 bases; nucleotides not matched to a gene: 6. CDR3 size: 15 residues. Germline CDR1 and CDR2: SGHRS and YFSETQ. Based on the CDR3 plus reference TRBV5-1 and TRBJ2-2, the full variable domain is KAGVTQTPRYLIKTRGQQVTLSCSPISGHRSVSWYQQTPGQGLQFLFEYFSETQRNKGNFPGRFSGRQFSNSRSEMNVSTLELGDSALYLCASSGTGSGTGELFFGEGSRLTVL.